These T cell receptor beta chains were read from a single sample in a study of cytomegalovirus exposure and HLA in healthy donors. TCRdb's copy holds only in-frame clones and misses some; the assay was immunoSEQ multiplex PCR. Of 170,000 or so clones in the sample, around 80% were seen once. The specimen was PBMCs. The receptor set was obtained from a woman aged 45-60 years in good health and CMV-seropositive. CDR3s include the opening cysteine and the closing phenylalanine or tryptophan. Size is omitted from some rows. Given values are once, few, many or a class for expanded clones.

abundance,v_gene,CDR3aa
NA,TRBV5-4,CASSRDRARQPQHF
NA,TRBV18,CASSTGTYGYTF
NA,TRBV19,CASSTPGEETQYF
NA,TRBV6-5,CASSYSWGTNQPQHF
NA,TRBV7-2,CASSHPGAGGLSYNEQFF
few,TRBV6-6,CASSPLAGGRLGEQYF
NA,TRBV2,CAARGSGSYEQYF
NA,TRBV11-3,CASSPGRQGALGTEAFF
NA,TRBV10-3,CATTGTASSGTEAFF
NA,TRBV15,CATSPGTAKINSPLHF
NA,TRBV11-2,CASSLGENEQFF
NA,TRBV2,CASSPDQIGTGFEQFF
few,TRBV4-2,CASSPTGFDSGANVLTF
once,TRBV18,CASSRREKLFF
NA,TRBV28,CASSLLTTPNTEAFF
NA,TRBV27,CASSSTGGTEAFF
NA,TRBV28,CASRSGTVNYGYTF
few,TRBV29-1,CSVCTSSYNEQFF
NA,TRBV28,CASSFRQDDRYTF
NA,TRBV10-3,CAISEPTQGAREQYF
NA,TRBV11-2,CASSSSAGDTQYF
NA,TRBV11-2,CASSLTGGNQPQHF
NA,TRBV7-9,CSSSLYGNTEAFF
NA,TRBV7-9,CASSGPRGAQETQYF
once,TRBV7-2,CASSPNDRIVNTIYF
once,TRBV20-1,CSARIQYGYTF
NA,TRBV19,CASSIGQADGNTIYF
NA,TRBV7-9,CASSWYPGSTDTQYF
NA,TRBV5-1,CASSLSGRADTQYF
NA,TRBV14,CASSYNRGSGNTIYF
NA,TRBV9,CASSVEGTGKETQYF
NA,TRBV27,CASSLSPGGQPQHF
NA,TRBV18,CASPTGENNEQFF
NA,TRBV7-2,CASSLGIPGTSGYSYEQYF
NA,TRBV6-5,CASSRDRGGDEKLFF
NA,TRBV27,CASSYSTGYYNYGYTF
NA,TRBV4-2,CASSQVSLAGENEQFF
NA,TRBV2,CASSEGSGPSRGEQYF